This T cell receptor (beta chain) was captured in a study of CD8 T cells in Susac syndrome (dated by TCRdb to between 2019 and 2020). General notes on the study: The study used repertoire sequencing to test whether antigen drove CD8+ T cell activation and differentiation in Susac syndrome. Results the study describes overall, beyond this receptor: The number of individuals in the TCR sequencing and HLA analysis was recognized as being relatively small.

From a lookup of the germline V gene, CDR1 and CDR2 are KGHSH and LQKENI. Trimming removed 0 bases from V and 11 bases from J; the gene matches leave 9 bases unexplained. Taken from cysteine to phenylalanine, the CDR3 has 15 residues. The kept DNA is CDR3 alone, 45 bases in frame from the first base. Peripheral blood CD8+ and CD4+ T cells from healthy donors, Susac syndrome patients and multiple sclerosis patients were profiled using high-throughput TCR beta sequencing. Multiple sclerosis controls were treatment-naive patients with stable or active relapsing-remitting disease fulfilling revised McDonald criteria. Bulk CD8+ and CD4+ T cells were purified magnetically by negative isolation, whereas CD8+ TEMRA cells were enriched by FACS. Blood was collected in EDTA tubes and processed within 24 hours, with PBMCs isolated through density gradient centrifugation. PBMCs intended for TCR sequencing were cryopreserved in liquid nitrogen and thawed later in a water bath at 37 degrees C. Purity of sorted or isolated CD4+, CD8+ and CD8+ TEMRA cells was at least 90%.

RNA was extracted using the RNeasy kit, and about 0.5 to 1 ug of the RNA was reverse transcribed with random hexamers. TCR beta CDR3 regions were amplified with the immunoSEQ multiplex PCR assay covering 54 Vbeta and 13 Jbeta segments. PCR amplification bias was corrected using a synthetic template baseline for primer optimization and computational correction. Under the source paper's analysis protocol: Reads were annotated to V, D and J genes according to IMGT and were analyzed with immunoSEQ Analyzer, with only productive sequences retained. Clonality was calculated as one minus the Shannon entropy normalized by log2 of the number of productive unique sequences. For each patient and control, public and private clones were evaluated within the 100 most prevalent clones. Clones were defined as Susac-specific when absent from the healthy and MS cohorts, from approximately 970 published viral clones and from other ImmuneACCESS disease sequences. TCRdb passed the public sequencing reads through fastp at Q25 and MiXCR, retaining productive beta sequences. Here each entry gathers all rows of one CDR3 protein and keeps the most common genes and DNA. TCRdb, not the authors, supplied the V and J calls. The sample table lists approximately 200,000 distinct CDR3 sequences, just under 95% of them with a count of one. Approximately 0.082% of the sample rests with the top ten.

A remark on this clonotype: The target of this receptor is not known. No base qualities exist here, and no much larger clone lies one base off it.

This chain joins TRBV18 to TRBJ2-2; 7 central bases correspond to TRBD1. The TCR was taken from a human donor with multiple sclerosis. Sequencing was performed on CD4+ T cells from PBMCs. This receptor carries the CDR3 CASSPPGQLKGELFF. The DNA reads as follows: TGTGCCAGCTCACCACCGGGACAGCTAAAGGGAGAGCTGTTTTTT.